The next 13 T cell receptor beta chains were all read from a single sample in a study of glioma-infiltrating T cells after dendritic cell vaccination. Here immunoSEQ multiplex PCR was the method, and the copy in TCRdb shows in-frame clones only, minus some. The sample records fewer than 75,000 clones, more than 70% being singletons. The time point denotes: after dendritic cell vaccination, including at tumor progression/relapse. Material: blood, obtained after dendritic cell vaccination. Receptor source: a human donor with glioblastoma.

V is TRBV19 and J is TRBJ1-4, with TRBD1 matching over 8 bases. Unmatched junction bases numbered 6, after V lost 8 bases and J lost 4 bases. Germline assignment: CDR1 LNHDA and CDR2 SQIVND (reference sequence). The CDR3 consists of 14 residues. The CDR3: CASRSGGHNEKLFF. CDR3 nucleotide sequence: TGTGCCAGTCGGTCAGGGGGCCATAATGAAAAACTGTTTTTT.

The V and J genes are TRBV7-9 and TRBJ1-2; D is uncertain. V lost 2 bases, J lost 3 bases, and 10 bases lay in between. CDR3 length equals 14 residues. Germline values: CDR1 SEHNR, CDR2 FQNEAQ (reference sequence). CDR3 protein: CASSLNGRYYGYTF. In DNA form, the CDR3 reads TGTGCCAGCAGCTTAAATGGCAGATACTATGGCTACACCTTC.

The chain links TRBV6-1 to TRBJ1-1, with TRBD1 matching 7 bases. J gave up 0 bases and V 11 bases, and 9 bases lay outside the gene matches. The CDR3 loop spans 14 amino acids. CDR1 is MNHNS and CDR2 is SASEGT in the germline V gene. The CDR3 DNA follows: TGTGCCTGCTCACCCGGGACAGTGAACACTGAAGCTTTCTTT. This encodes CACSPGTVNTEAFF.

The DNA of the CDR3 is TGTGCCAGCAGCCGCGACAGGGAGATCTACAATGAGCAGTTCTTC. Translated, it gives CASSRDREIYNEQFF. This rearrangement joins TRBV5-4 to TRBJ2-1; 7 nucleotides align to TRBD1. V gave up 4 bases and J gave up 3 bases; unmatched junction bases: 7. CDR1 SGHNT and CDR2 YYREEE come from the germline V gene (reference sequence). The CDR3 has 15 residues. Filled out from reference TRBV5-4 and TRBJ2-1, the complete variable domain reads ETGVTQSPTHLIKTRGQQVTLRCSSQSGHNTVSWYQQALGQGPQFIFQYYREEENGRGNFPPRFSGLQFPNYSSELNVNALELDDSALYLCASSRDREIYNEQFFGPGTRLTVL.

The rearrangement uses TRBV4-1 and TRBJ1-1; a possible D gene is TRBD1 (6 bases). Trimming removed 0 bases at V and 1 base at J, with 9 bases between. The CDR3 length is 15 residues. Germline V gene data show CDR1 as MGHRA and CDR2 as YSYEKL. CDR3 protein: CASSQEGAQNTEAFF. As DNA, the CDR3 is TGCGCCAGCAGCCAAGAGGGGGCGCAGAACACTGAAGCTTTCTTT.

This clone was detected once. This rearrangement joins TRBV30 to TRBJ1-4, with 8 bases aligning to TRBD1. CDR3 size: 14 residues. Germline V lookup: CDR1 GTSNPN, CDR2 SVGIG (reference sequence). After removal of 1 base from V and 6 bases from J, the junction contained 4 bases not matched to a gene. CDR3: CAWSAGGVYEKLFF. The CDR3 nucleotides read TGTGCCTGGAGTGCAGGGGGCGTATATGAAAAACTGTTTTTT. Using reference TRBV30 and TRBJ1-4 for the parts outside the CDR3, the full variable domain is SQTIHQWPATLVQPVGSPLSLECTVEGTSNPNLYWYRQAAGRGLQLLFYSVGIGQISSEVPQNLSASRPQDRQFILSSKKLLLSDSGFYLCAWSAGGVYEKLFFGSGTQLSVL.

The chain employs TRBV5-1 and TRBJ2-7; a possible D gene is TRBD2 (6 bases). The germline V gene has CDR1 SGHRS and CDR2 YFSETQ. The CDR3 has 17 amino acids. V was cut by 1 base and J by 3 bases, with 20 bases left in between. The CDR3 nucleotides read TGCGCCAGCAGCTTGCCGGGACTGAGCTCAGGAGGCTACGAGCAGTACTTC. Its translation is CASSLPGLSSGGYEQYF.

This chain links TRBV4-3 with TRBJ2-2; maybe TRBD2 (6 bases). The CDR3 length is 13 residues. V was trimmed by 4 bases and J by 3 bases, leaving 6 bases between them. Germline values: CDR1 LGHNA, CDR2 YSLEER. The CDR3 here is CASSRDYTGELFF. CDR3 DNA: TGCGCCAGCAGCCGGGACTACACCGGGGAGCTGTTTTTT.

The chain is built from TRBV6-5 and TRBJ1-5; D possibly corresponds to TRBD1 (6 bases). The V and J ends lost 4 bases and 0 bases respectively, with 13 bases between them. Germline CDR1 and CDR2: MNHEY and SVGAGI. The CDR3 consists of 16 residues. The CDR3 reads CASSSGQLNSNQPQHF. For the CDR3, the DNA is TGTGCCAGCAGTTCCGGACAGCTTAATAGCAATCAGCCCCAGCATTTT.

V and J are TRBV6-5 and TRBJ2-1; weak D call: TRBD1 (6 bases). Germline V lookup: CDR1 MNHEY, CDR2 SVGAGI. The V end was cut by 7 bases, the J end by 10 bases, with 11 bases between. CDR3 length: 11 amino acids. The CDR3 sequence: CASTDGTEQFF. The CDR3 nucleotides read TGTGCCAGCACAGACGGGACAGAGCAGTTCTTC.

The J gene is TRBJ2-7, the V gene TRBV11-3, with D tentatively TRBD2 (6 bases). Trimming cost V 4 bases and J 7 bases, with 8 bases left between them. Germline assignment: CDR1 SGHNT and CDR2 YENEEA. The CDR3 spans 11 residues. The CDR3 spells CASSSGLEQYF. The CDR3 nucleotides read TGTGCCAGCAGCTCCGGACTAGAGCAGTACTTC.

This chain uses TRBV7-9 with TRBJ1-1, with D possibly matching TRBD1 (5 bases). CDR3 length: 12 amino acids. Trimming took off 7 bases at V and 5 bases at J, with 11 bases between the two ends. Germline V CDR1 and CDR2: SEHNR, FQNEAQ (reference sequence). CDR3 in amino acids: CASTPGGTEAFF. The CDR3, as DNA: TGTGCCAGCACCCCGGGGGGGACTGAAGCTTTCTTT.

The rearrangement links TRBV7-9 to TRBJ2-3; possible D gene TRBD2, 6 bases. This CDR3 has 16 residues. Germline CDR1 reads SEHNR; CDR2 reads FQNEAQ (reference sequence). Trimming took 5 bases from V and 8 from J, leaving 23 bases between them. CDR3 residues: CASSISWGGSGGTQYF. The CDR3 nucleotides are TGTGCCAGCAGCATCTCCTGGGGTGGTAGCGGAGGTACGCAGTATTTT.